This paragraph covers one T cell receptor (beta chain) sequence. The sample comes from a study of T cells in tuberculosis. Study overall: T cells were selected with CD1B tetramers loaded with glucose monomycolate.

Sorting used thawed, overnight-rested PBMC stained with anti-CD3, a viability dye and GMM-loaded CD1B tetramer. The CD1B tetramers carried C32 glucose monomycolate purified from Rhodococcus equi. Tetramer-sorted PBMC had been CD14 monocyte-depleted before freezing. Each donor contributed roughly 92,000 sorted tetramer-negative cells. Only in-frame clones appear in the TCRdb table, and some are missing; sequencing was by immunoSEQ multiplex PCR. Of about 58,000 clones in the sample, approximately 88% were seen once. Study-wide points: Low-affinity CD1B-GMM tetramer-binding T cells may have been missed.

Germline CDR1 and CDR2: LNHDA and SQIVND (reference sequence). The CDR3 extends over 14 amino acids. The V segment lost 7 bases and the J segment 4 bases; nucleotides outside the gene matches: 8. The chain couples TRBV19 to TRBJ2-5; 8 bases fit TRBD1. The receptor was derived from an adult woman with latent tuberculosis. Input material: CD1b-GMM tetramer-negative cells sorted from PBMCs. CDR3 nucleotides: TGTGCCAGTAAACCCGGGGACAGGCGAGAGACCCAGTACTTC. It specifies CASKPGDRRETQYF.